A single sample is the source of the 16 T cell receptor beta chains below, sequenced in a study of preoperative IRX-2 immunotherapy in early breast cancer. Treatment described: preoperative locoregional IRX-2 cytokine immunotherapy. The method was immunoSEQ multiplex PCR; TCRdb's version includes in-frame clones alone and lacks a portion of them. The sample gives around 95,000 clones, 70% to 90% of which show up once; about 1.9% is in the top ten. The sequenced sample was tumor tissue, obtained after IRX-2 immunotherapy. The source is a human donor with breast cancer.

This clone was recorded a few times. V usage is TRBV16 and J usage is TRBJ2-1; D is unresolved. V was trimmed by 2 bases and J by 10 bases, leaving 12 bases between them. CDR1 is KGHSY and CDR2 is FQNENV in the germline V gene. This CDR3 contains 13 residues. Written as DNA, the CDR3 is TGTGCCAGCAGCCAAATCCGGTCCGAAGAGCAGTTCTTC. It encodes CASSQIRSEEQFF.

The gene calls are TRBV19 and TRBJ2-1; D gene ambiguous. From germline, CDR1 is LNHDA and CDR2 SQIVND (reference sequence). CDR3 length equals 16 residues. V was pared by 4 bases and J by 2 bases, with 15 bases between. The CDR3 nucleotides are TGTGCCAGTAGTAGACACTCGTCGGGTCCCTACAATGAGCAGTTCTTC. Its translation: CASSRHSSGPYNEQFF.

This chain connects TRBV19 to TRBJ2-7, with D possibly TRBD2 on 5 matching bases. The CDR3 loop spans 13 amino acids. Germline lookup yields CDR1 LNHDA and CDR2 SQIVND (reference sequence). Trimming took off 2 bases at V and 5 bases at J, with 10 bases between the two ends. The CDR3 here is CASSISGRHEQYF. For the CDR3, the DNA is TGTGCCAGTAGTATAAGCGGCAGACACGAGCAGTACTTC.

V is TRBV15 and J is TRBJ1-2, with TRBD1 identical over 8 bases. Trimming cost V 1 base and J 10 bases; bases outside gene matches: 8. The CDR3 covers 14 residues. Per the germline V gene, CDR1 is LNHNV and CDR2 is YYDKDF (reference sequence). In DNA form, the CDR3 reads TGTGCCACCAGCAGAGGCGGACAGGGAGAGGACTACACCTTC. Amino acid sequence: CATSRGGQGEDYTF.

The chain couples TRBV30 to TRBJ1-1; D gene uncertain. This CDR3 spans 13 amino acids. V shed 0 bases and J shed 0 bases, with 5 bases lying between them. The germline V gene has CDR1 GTSNPN and CDR2 SVGIG (reference sequence). The CDR3 loop is CAWSVSLNTEAFF. CDR3 DNA: TGTGCCTGGAGTGTATCCTTGAACACTGAAGCTTTCTTT.

The V gene is TRBV28, the J gene TRBJ2-5, with 8 positions matching TRBD2. Germline V gives CDR1 MDHEN, CDR2 SYDVKM. After removal of 6 bases from V and 1 base from J, the junction contained 7 bases not matched to a gene. This CDR3 is 15 amino acids long. The CDR3 DNA reads as TGTGCCAGCAGCTTACGGAGCGGGGGCCAAGAGACCCAGTACTTC. This translates into CASSLRSGGQETQYF.

The chain recombines TRBV6-8 with TRBJ2-2, with TRBD1 as a possible D gene (5 bases). Deletions cut 6 bases from V and 4 bases from J, with 15 bases between. Per the germline V gene, CDR1 is MNHGY and CDR2 is SAAAGT. The CDR3 is 15 amino acids. CDR3 amino acids: CASRRQGPSTGELFF. In DNA, the CDR3 is TGTGCCAGCAGACGCCAGGGCCCCAGCACCGGGGAGCTGTTTTTT.

Only one count was recorded for this clone. The chain employs TRBV29-1 and TRBJ1-2; TRBD1 is a possible D gene (5 bases). The V gene's germline CDR1 is SQVTM and CDR2 ANQGSEA. This CDR3 spans 12 amino acids. V lost 6 bases to trimming and J lost 4 bases, with 12 bases between them. The DNA of the CDR3 is TGCAGCGTGGGAGGGGTTTTCTATGGCTACACCTTC. This translates into CSVGGVFYGYTF.

The rearrangement uses TRBV6-8 and TRBJ1-2; unclear D gene. V shed 7 bases and J shed 8 bases, with 23 bases lying between them. This CDR3 is 15 amino acids long. CDR1 MNHGY and CDR2 SAAAGT come from the germline V gene. The CDR3 is CASNSDAADLGGYTF. Written as DNA, the CDR3 is TGTGCCAGCAACTCCGACGCAGCTGACCTCGGGGGCTACACCTTC.

A few counts support this clone. The CDR3 reads CTSRQAPEYDYGYTF. The CDR3 bases are TGCACCAGCAGACAAGCCCCGGAATACGACTATGGCTACACCTTC. The rearrangement uses TRBV1 and TRBJ1-2. TRBV1 corresponds to a pseudogene. The CDR3 contains 15 residues.

Here the CDR3 reads CASSIEVNTEAFF. The CDR3 nucleotides are TGTGCCAGTAGTATAGAGGTGAACACTGAAGCTTTCTTT. The V call is TRBV19, the J call TRBJ1-1; D gene unclear. Germline V CDR1 and CDR2: LNHDA, SQIVND (reference sequence). Trimming stripped 0 bases from V and 0 bases from J, with 2 bases between. This CDR3 has 13 residues.

This chain links TRBV7-8 with TRBJ2-3; a weak D match, TRBD2 (5 bases). Trimming removed 1 base from V and 3 bases from J, with 8 bases in between. The germline gives CDR1 SGHVS, CDR2 FQNEAQ. This CDR3 is built from 14 residues. The CDR3 bases are TGTGCCAGCAGCTTAGTGGGAGCTACAGATACGCAGTATTTT. It specifies CASSLVGATDTQYF.

The rearrangement uses TRBV30 and TRBJ1-1, with 9 positions matching TRBD1. Germline V gives CDR1 GTSNPN, CDR2 SVGIG (reference sequence). This CDR3 region has 14 residues. V was pared by 1 base and J by 11 bases, with 11 bases of the junction left unmatched. This CDR3 reads CAWSAGTGLSVAFF. The DNA of the CDR3 is TGTGCCTGGAGTGCAGGGACAGGGCTTAGTGTCGCTTTCTTT.

V usage is TRBV5-1 and J usage is TRBJ1-2; TRBD1 agrees at 10 bases. Germline lookup yields CDR1 SGHRS and CDR2 YFSETQ. The CDR3 is 17 residues long. V trimming: 0 bases; J trimming: 0 bases; junction bases outside the gene matches: 5. CDR3 in amino acids: CASSLVFGQGANYGYTF. CDR3 bases: TGCGCCAGCAGCTTGGTGTTCGGACAGGGGGCTAACTATGGCTACACCTTC.

The chain employs TRBV7-6 and TRBJ1-4, with TRBD1 as a possible D gene (6 bases). V was cut by 5 bases and J by 2 bases, with 12 bases left in between. The germline gives CDR1 SGHVS, CDR2 FNYEAQ. The CDR3 runs to 15 residues. In DNA, the CDR3 is TGTGCCAGCAGCGGACAGAGTTCGACTAATGAAAAACTGTTTTTT. Its translation: CASSGQSSTNEKLFF.

Only one count was recorded for this clone. The chain has TRBV28 and TRBJ2-3, with a possible D match to TRBD1 (5 bases). Trimming removed 4 bases from V and 2 bases from J, with 13 bases in between. Germline V gives CDR1 MDHEN, CDR2 SYDVKM. The length of the CDR3 is 15 residues. For the CDR3, the DNA is TGTGCCAGCAGTTCCCGGACATCCCACACAGATACGCAGTATTTT. It translates to CASSSRTSHTDTQYF.